Presented here are 18 T cell receptor beta chains from one specimen sequenced in a study of shared clonotypes between healthy human individuals. Here immunoSEQ multiplex PCR was the method, and the copy in TCRdb shows in-frame clones only, minus some. The data contain approximately 100,000 clones, roughly two thirds of them singletons. Material: memory CD8+ T cells sorted from blood. Subset indicated: CD45RO+ cells pooled with CCR7-negative TemRA cells. Receptor source: a man in his thirties or forties in good health.

A few counts support this clone. The chain has TRBV7-3 and TRBJ2-1; 11 nucleotides align to TRBD2. There are 16 residues in the CDR3. Looked up from germline, CDR1 is SGHTA and CDR2 is FQGTGA. Trimming took 7 bases from V and 5 from J; bases not matched to a gene: 10. CDR3 DNA: TGTGCCAGCACCGAGACTAGCGGGAAAAGGAACAATGAGCAGTTCTTC. It translates to CASTETSGKRNNEQFF.

This clone was detected only a few times. This rearrangement joins TRBV28 to TRBJ2-7; D gene uncertain. This CDR3 is built from 12 residues. From germline, CDR1 is MDHEN and CDR2 SYDVKM. Trimming pared 8 bases from V and 2 bases from J, leaving 10 bases between. This chain's CDR3 is CASDGGAYEQYF. CDR3 nucleotide sequence: TGTGCCAGCGATGGCGGAGCCTACGAGCAGTACTTC.

The chain uses TRBV4-1 and TRBJ1-4, with D uncertain. This CDR3 comprises 16 residues. V lost 6 bases to trimming and J lost 7 bases, with 21 bases between them. Germline V gene data show CDR1 as MGHRA and CDR2 as YSYEKL. CDR3 nucleotide sequence: TGCGCCAGCAGTCCATCACCGTTGAGGGTTGGTGAAAAACTGTTTTTT. Protein sequence: CASSPSPLRVGEKLFF.

A single count supports this clone. The J gene is TRBJ2-2, the V gene TRBV9; no clear D gene. This CDR3 contains 15 residues. Trimming removed 2 bases from V and 4 bases from J, with 12 bases in between. Looked up from germline, CDR1 is SGDLS and CDR2 is YYNGEE. This chain's CDR3 is CASSVAGVGTGELFF. The CDR3 region has the DNA TGTGCCAGCAGCGTGGCAGGAGTTGGCACCGGGGAGCTGTTTTTT.

The chain employs TRBV28 and TRBJ1-5; no firm D call. In germline, CDR1 is MDHEN, CDR2 SYDVKM. The CDR3 is 15 residues long. V was shortened by 4 bases and J by 2 bases, with 12 bases between the two germline ends. The DNA of the CDR3 is TGTGCCAGCAGTTCGGAGGAGGCAGGCAATCAGCCCCAGCATTTT. Amino acids: CASSSEEAGNQPQHF.

This chain uses TRBV11-3 with TRBJ2-6; 8 positions match TRBD1. Germline V gives CDR1 SGHNT, CDR2 YENEEA. The CDR3 extends over 18 amino acids. After removal of 5 bases from V and 4 bases from J, the junction contained 13 bases not matched to a gene. CDR3 sequence: CASSPRTGSGDGANVLTF. The CDR3 coding sequence is TGTGCCAGCAGCCCTCGGACAGGGTCTGGGGACGGGGCCAACGTCCTGACTTTC. Filled out from reference TRBV11-3 and TRBJ2-6, the complete variable domain reads EAGVVQSPRYKIIEKKQPVAFWCNPISGHNTLYWYLQNLGQGPELLIRYENEEAVDDSQLPKDRFSAERLKGVDSTLKIQPAELGDSAVYLCASSPRTGSGDGANVLTFGAGSRLTVL.

In this sample, this clone turned up many times. The rearrangement uses TRBV5-1 and TRBJ1-2, with D unresolved. V was cut by 2 bases and J by 6 bases, with 11 bases left in between. Germline V gene sequence: CDR1 SGHRS, CDR2 YFSETQ. The CDR3 runs to 13 residues. As DNA, the CDR3 is TGCGCCAGCAGCTTTACAGAAACCCATGGCTACACCTTC. This translates into CASSFTETHGYTF.

The chain carries TRBV6-5 and TRBJ2-5, with 8 positions matching TRBD1. Germline-derived CDR1 and CDR2 are MNHEY and SVGAGI. The V segment lost 2 bases and the J segment 4 bases; nucleotides outside the gene matches: 6. The CDR3 is 15 residues long. The CDR3 loop reads CASSYPGQVIETQYF. CDR3 DNA sequence: TGTGCCAGCAGTTACCCGGGACAGGTCATAGAGACCCAGTACTTC.

The rearrangement links TRBV13 to TRBJ1-1; D is ambiguous. This CDR3 spans 14 amino acids. The germline V gene encodes CDR1 PRHDT and CDR2 FYEKMQ (reference sequence). Trimming removed 0 bases from V and 8 bases from J, with 13 bases in between. The CDR3 DNA sequence: TGTGCCAGCAGCTTAGGCCGTGGTGCCGAGGAAGCTTTCTTT. This translates into CASSLGRGAEEAFF. Using reference TRBV13 and TRBJ1-1 for the parts outside the CDR3, the full variable domain is AAGVIQSPRHLIKEKRETATLKCYPIPRHDTVYWYQQGPGQDPQFLISFYEKMQSDKGSIPDRFSAQQFSDYHSELNMSSLELGDSALYFCASSLGRGAEEAFFGQGTRLTVV.

V gene TRBV6-5 combines with J gene TRBJ1-2, with D unclear. The CDR3 contains 12 residues. Germline V gene data show CDR1 as MNHEY and CDR2 as SVGAGI. Between the trimmed V and J ends, which lost 6 bases and 4 bases, there was a span of 9 bases. The CDR3 DNA reads as TGTGCCAGCAGGAACTTAGGCTATGGCTACACCTTC. Its translation: CASRNLGYGYTF.

This clone has more than one count but fewer than ten. The V gene is TRBV28, the J gene TRBJ1-4, with TRBD1 identical over 11 bases. CDR1 is MDHEN, CDR2 SYDVKM, per germline. Unmatched junction bases numbered 5, after V lost 6 bases and J lost 8 bases. The CDR3 consists of 14 residues. The CDR3 DNA reads as TGTGCCAGCAGAGGGGACAGGGGGGACGAAAAACTGTTTTTT. This codes for CASRGDRGDEKLFF. Complete variable domain (other parts from reference TRBV28 and TRBJ1-4): DVKVTQSSRYLVKRTGEKVFLECVQDMDHENMFWYRQDPGLGLRLIYFSYDVKMKEKGDIPEGYSVSREKKERFSLILESASTNQTSMYLCASRGDRGDEKLFFGSGTQLSVL.

The chain is built from TRBV5-4 and TRBJ2-7; maybe TRBD1 (7 bases). The CDR3 totals 13 residues. Germline-derived CDR1 and CDR2 are SGHNT and YYREEE (reference sequence). V was cut by 0 bases and J by 6 bases, with 10 bases left in between. As DNA, the CDR3 is TGTGCCAGCAGCTTGGTGCGGGACAGCGAGCAGTACTTC. Translated: CASSLVRDSEQYF.

The V call is TRBV5-1, the J call TRBJ1-1; the match to TRBD1 covers 7 bases. CDR1 is SGHRS and CDR2 is YFSETQ in the germline V gene. The CDR3 has 16 residues. J gave up 7 bases and V 0 bases, and 12 bases lay outside the gene matches. CDR3 DNA: TGCGCCAGCAGCTTGGCCACAGGGGCAACGGGGTATGAAGCTTTCTTT. It translates to CASSLATGATGYEAFF.

The chain joins TRBV7-9 to TRBJ2-6; weak D call: TRBD2 (6 bases). V lost 4 bases to trimming and J lost 2 bases, with 18 bases between them. Germline V lookup: CDR1 SEHNR, CDR2 FQNEAQ (reference sequence). The CDR3 runs 18 residues. In DNA form, the CDR3 reads TGTGCCAGCAGCTCCCCTAGCGTCCGCTGGGCTGGGGCCAACGTCCTGACTTTC. Amino acid sequence: CASSSPSVRWAGANVLTF.

The V gene is TRBV27, the J gene TRBJ2-2; no reliable D call. Germline V gene lookup returns CDR1 MNHEY and CDR2 SMNVEV (reference sequence). The V end was cut by 1 base, the J end by 8 bases, with 8 bases between. The length of the CDR3 is 13 residues. The DNA of the CDR3 is TGTGCCAGCAGTTTATATAGACCGGGGGAGCTGTTTTTT. It codes for CASSLYRPGELFF.

This chain joins TRBV6-6 and TRBJ1-4; 7 bases map to TRBD1. V lost 4 bases to trimming and J lost 7 bases; unmatched junction nucleotides: 6. The germline V gene has CDR1 MNHNY and CDR2 SVGAGI (reference sequence). The CDR3 totals 14 residues. CDR3 in DNA: TGTGCCAGCAGTTTCCAGGGGGGGAGTGAAAAACTGTTTTTT. It specifies CASSFQGGSEKLFF.

The V gene is TRBV6-1, the J gene TRBJ1-5; D is unresolved. The V end lost 6 bases, the J end lost 6 bases, and 6 bases lay between the germline ends. The CDR3 extends over 11 amino acids. Germline V CDR1 and CDR2: MNHNS, SASEGT. The DNA for the CDR3 is TGTGCCAGCAGGCCCAGTCAGCCCCAGCATTTT. It specifies CASRPSQPQHF.

The gene calls are TRBV7-9 and TRBJ2-1, with D unclear. Per germline, CDR1 SEHNR and CDR2 FQNEAQ (reference sequence). The CDR3 is 13 amino acids. V lost 5 bases, J lost 8 bases, and 13 bases lay in between. The CDR3 sequence: CASSAYGADEQFF. Written as DNA, the CDR3 is TGTGCCAGCAGCGCATATGGTGCGGATGAGCAGTTCTTC.